A selection of T cell receptor beta chains follows, all from one sample in a study of T cell repertoires in cytomegalovirus infection. TCRdb recomputed calls from the reads with MiXCR, one row per CDR3 protein. The sample records 250,000 or so distinct CDR3 sequences, 10% to 15% being singletons. Sequenced input: PBMCs. All receptors come from a human donor in good health (CMV status not recorded). Some clones in this sample may be carry-over from other donors' samples. The CDR3 runs from the conserved cysteine through the conserved F or W. A D gene is named only where the DNA matches it firmly. A row's size may be missing; if present it is once, few, many or a size class.

V	D	size	J	CDR3	DNA
TRBV6-6	TRBD2	NA	TRBJ2-1	CASNKGLLAGEWFF	TGTGCCAGCAACAAGGGGTTACTAGCGGGGGAATGGTTCTTC
TRBV19	TRBD1	many	TRBJ2-2	CAVPADRANTGELFF	TGTGCCGTTCCAGCCGACAGGGCGAACACCGGGGAGCTGTTTTTT
TRBV19	NA	NA	TRBJ1-1	CASSSSLRQSEAFF	TGTGCCAGTAGCTCTTCCCTAAGGCAGAGTGAAGCTTTCTTT
TRBV4-3	NA	few	TRBJ2-7	CASSQENRQGDEQYF	TGCGCCAGCAGCCAAGAGAATCGGCAGGGCGACGAGCAGTACTTC
TRBV19	NA	many	TRBJ1-2	CASSIGVDDGYTF	TGTGCCAGTAGTATAGGCGTGGACGATGGCTACACCTTC
TRBV6-5	NA	few	TRBJ1-2	CASSYSLGGGYGYTF	TGTGCCAGCAGTTACTCTTTAGGAGGGGGCTATGGCTACACCTTC
TRBV7-9	TRBD1	many	TRBJ2-5	CASSLTGQGYETQYF	TGTGCCAGCAGCTTAACCGGACAGGGCTATGAGACCCAGTACTTC
TRBV11-2	NA	NA	TRBJ2-7	CASSLGTNAYEQYF	TGTGCCAGCAGCTTAGGGACTAACGCCTACGAGCAGTACTTC
TRBV7-2	NA	many	TRBJ1-6	CASSPTFEGNSPLHF	TGTGCCAGCAGCCCGACCTTTGAAGGGAATTCACCCCTCCACTTT
TRBV6-5	NA	many	TRBJ1-5	CASSPAGGSNQPQHF	TGTGCCAGCAGTCCGGCCGGGGGTAGCAATCAGCCCCAGCATTTT
TRBV7-2	TRBD1	many	TRBJ1-1	CASSLGGQGVRAFF	TGTGCCAGCAGCTTAGGCGGACAGGGGGTGAGAGCTTTCTTT
TRBV7-9	TRBD2	few	TRBJ2-5	CASSRGLAEQETQYF	TGTGCCAGCAGCCGGGGACTAGCGGAACAAGAGACCCAGTACTTC
TRBV12-3/TRBV12-4	NA	many	TRBJ1-1	CASSLGGSLQMNTEAFF	TGTGCCAGCAGTTTAGGGGGGTCCCTGCAGATGAACACTGAAGCTTTCTTT
TRBV19	NA	many	TRBJ1-2	CASSLTGGYTF	TGTGCCAGTAGTCTGACAGGTGGCTACACCTTC
TRBV6-2/TRBV6-3	NA	few	TRBJ1-5	CASSPRTGQDQPQHF	TGTGCCAGCAGTCCTCGTACGGGGCAGGATCAGCCCCAGCATTTT
TRBV7-9	NA	NA	TRBJ2-7	CASSLKGVQSNHHEQYF	TGTGCCAGCAGCTTAAAGGGGGTTCAAAGTAACCATCACGAGCAGTACTTC
TRBV7-2	NA	many	TRBJ1-3	CASSLAWQPLSGNTIYF	TGTGCCAGCAGCTTAGCGTGGCAGCCGCTCTCTGGAAACACCATATATTTT
TRBV20-1	TRBD2	few	TRBJ2-1	CSARGLAGNYNEQFF	TGCAGTGCCCGGGGACTAGCGGGGAACTACAATGAGCAGTTCTTC
TRBV7-2	NA	many	TRBJ2-7	CASSLVARGLSYEQYF	TGTGCCAGCAGCTTAGTGGCGCGGGGGCTCTCCTACGAGCAGTACTTC
TRBV11-3	TRBD2	NA	TRBJ2-1	CASSVGLVSEQFF	TGTGCCAGCAGCGTCGGACTAGTTAGTGAGCAGTTCTTC
TRBV28	NA	many	TRBJ2-2	CASSAANRVGGELFF	TGTGCCAGCAGTGCGGCCAACAGGGTTGGTGGGGAGCTGTTTTTT
TRBV5-1	NA	many	TRBJ2-5	CASSATGRGKTQYF	TGCGCCAGCAGCGCTACAGGGCGAGGGAAGACCCAGTACTTC
TRBV7-2	TRBD1	many	TRBJ1-1	CASSFLRQGGTEAFF	TGTGCCAGCAGCTTCCTGCGACAGGGCGGCACTGAAGCTTTCTTT
TRBV7-9	NA	many	TRBJ2-2	CASSLRAPRAGELFF	TGTGCCAGCAGCTTAAGGGCCCCGAGGGCCGGGGAGCTGTTTTTT
TRBV20-1	NA	many	TRBJ2-3	CSANSGRAGSTDTQYF	TGCAGTGCCAATAGCGGACGTGCCGGGAGCACAGATACGCAGTATTTT
TRBV19	TRBD1	few	TRBJ2-1	CASSITGPGGYNEQFF	TGTGCCAGTAGTATTACCGGGCCAGGGGGATACAATGAGCAGTTCTTC
TRBV7-2	NA	many	TRBJ2-3	CASSLNLAGDTQYF	TGTGCCAGCAGCTTAAATCTAGCTGGAGATACGCAGTATTTT
TRBV19	NA	few	TRBJ2-5	CASSIGTGQQETQYF	TGTGCCAGTAGTATAGGAACGGGACAACAAGAGACCCAGTACTTC
TRBV12-3/TRBV12-4	NA	NA	TRBJ1-2	CASSRTTGFYGYTF	TGTGCCAGCAGCCGAACGACCGGATTCTATGGCTACACCTTC
TRBV4-2	TRBD2	many	TRBJ2-7	CASSPEPGLGFIEQYF	TGTGCCAGCAGCCCCGAACCCGGACTAGGCTTTATCGAGCAGTACTTC
TRBV15	NA	few	TRBJ2-1	CATSRDRGGDNEQFF	TGTGCCACCAGCAGAGATCGAGGGGGGGATAATGAGCAGTTCTTC
TRBV7-2	NA	many	TRBJ1-5	CASSSGFSNQPQHF	TGTGCCAGCAGCTCGGGCTTTAGCAATCAGCCCCAGCATTTT
TRBV28	NA	many	TRBJ2-2	CASSFRQANTGELFF	TGTGCCAGCAGTTTTAGACAGGCGAACACCGGGGAGCTGTTTTTT
TRBV6-6	NA	few	TRBJ2-6	CASSYPPRAGANVLTF	TGTGCCAGCAGTTACCCCCCCAGGGCTGGGGCCAACGTCCTGACTTTC
TRBV4-3	NA	NA	TRBJ2-3	CASSQDPTLGSDTQYF	TGCGCCAGCAGCCAAGATCCCACACTTGGATCAGATACGCAGTATTTT
TRBV6-2/TRBV6-3	TRBD2	many	TRBJ2-1	CASSYEERGKSSYNEQFF	TGTGCCAGCAGTTACGAGGAGCGGGGAAAGAGCTCCTACAATGAGCAGTTCTTC
TRBV12-3/TRBV12-4	NA	NA	TRBJ1-2	CASSPLEFYGYTF	TGTGCCAGCAGTCCCCTCGAATTCTATGGCTACACCTTC
TRBV20-1	NA	few	TRBJ1-5	CSATDRNQPQHF	TGCAGTGCCACCGACAGGAATCAGCCCCAGCATTTT
TRBV4-3	NA	many	TRBJ2-7	CASSQDRAELSAYEQYF	TGCGCCAGCAGCCAAGACCGGGCGGAGTTGTCAGCCTACGAGCAGTACTTC
TRBV6-2/TRBV6-3	TRBD2	many	TRBJ2-7	CASSYQRGPSYEQYF	TGTGCCAGCAGTTACCAGCGGGGCCCCTCCTACGAGCAGTACTTC
TRBV12-3/TRBV12-4	TRBD1	many	TRBJ2-1	CASRPGQGNDGEFF	TGTGCCAGCAGACCGGGACAGGGTAATGATGGGGAGTTCTTC
TRBV6-2/TRBV6-3	NA	few	TRBJ1-5	CASRESGGDQPQHF	TGTGCCAGCAGAGAGTCAGGTGGGGATCAGCCCCAGCATTTT
TRBV11-2	NA	many	TRBJ2-5	CASSLRLGAVLGETQYF	TGTGCCAGCAGCTTACGCCTAGGGGCGGTCCTAGGGGAGACCCAGTACTTC
TRBV5-6	TRBD2	many	TRBJ2-7	CASSSLSGGRAYEQYF	TGTGCCAGCAGCTCCCTTAGTGGCGGGAGGGCCTACGAGCAGTACTTC
TRBV29-1	NA	few	TRBJ1-1	CSVGVGVAFF	TGCAGCGTTGGAGTAGGGGTGGCTTTCTTT